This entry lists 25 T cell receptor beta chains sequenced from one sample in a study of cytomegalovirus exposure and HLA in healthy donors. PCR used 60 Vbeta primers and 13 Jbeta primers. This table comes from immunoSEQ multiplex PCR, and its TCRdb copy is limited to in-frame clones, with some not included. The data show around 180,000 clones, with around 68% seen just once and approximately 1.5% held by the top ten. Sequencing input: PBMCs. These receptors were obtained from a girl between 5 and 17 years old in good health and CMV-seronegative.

The CDR3 loop reads CASSPDSQNTEAFF. In nucleotides, the CDR3 is TGTGCCAGCTCACCCGACAGTCAGAACACTGAAGCTTTCTTT. The V call is TRBV18, the J call TRBJ1-1, with D maybe TRBD1 (5 bases). V gave up 3 bases and J gave up 1 base, with 9 bases separating them. The V gene's germline CDR1 is KGHSH and CDR2 LQKENI. This CDR3 spans 14 amino acids.

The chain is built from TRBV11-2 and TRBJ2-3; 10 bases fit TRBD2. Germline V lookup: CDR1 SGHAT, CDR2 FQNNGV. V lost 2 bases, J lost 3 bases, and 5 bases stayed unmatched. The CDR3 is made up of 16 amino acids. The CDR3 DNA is TGTGCCAGCAGCTTACGACTAGCGGGTATGACAGATACGCAGTATTTT. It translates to CASSLRLAGMTDTQYF.

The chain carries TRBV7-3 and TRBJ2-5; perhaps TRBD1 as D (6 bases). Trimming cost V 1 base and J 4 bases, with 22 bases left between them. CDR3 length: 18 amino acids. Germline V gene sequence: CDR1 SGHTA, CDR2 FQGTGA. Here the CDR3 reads CASSLRASDRSSRETQYF. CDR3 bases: TGTGCCAGCAGCTTAAGGGCTTCCGACAGGTCGTCTAGAGAGACCCAGTACTTC.

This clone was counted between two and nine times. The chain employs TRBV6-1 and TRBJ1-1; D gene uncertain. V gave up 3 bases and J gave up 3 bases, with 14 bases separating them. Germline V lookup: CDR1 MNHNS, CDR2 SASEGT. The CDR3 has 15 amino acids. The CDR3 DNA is TGTGCCAGCAGTGATTTTAATCAGGCCTACACTGAAGCTTTCTTT. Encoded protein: CASSDFNQAYTEAFF.

CDR3 sequence: CASSLWGREDSPLHF. The CDR3, as DNA: TGTGCCAGCAGTTTATGGGGCAGGGAGGACTCACCCCTCCACTTT. The chain links TRBV27 to TRBJ1-6; D is possibly TRBD1 (5 bases). With 1 base removed from V and 10 bases from J, the gap between germline ends came to 14 bases. CDR3 length: 15 residues. Germline CDR1 is MNHEY and CDR2 is SMNVEV (reference sequence).

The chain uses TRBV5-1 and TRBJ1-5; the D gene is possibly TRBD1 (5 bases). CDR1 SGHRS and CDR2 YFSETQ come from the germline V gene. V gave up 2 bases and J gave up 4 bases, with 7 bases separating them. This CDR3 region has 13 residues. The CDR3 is CASSLDRNQPQHF. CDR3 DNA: TGCGCCAGCAGCTTAGACAGAAATCAGCCCCAGCATTTT.

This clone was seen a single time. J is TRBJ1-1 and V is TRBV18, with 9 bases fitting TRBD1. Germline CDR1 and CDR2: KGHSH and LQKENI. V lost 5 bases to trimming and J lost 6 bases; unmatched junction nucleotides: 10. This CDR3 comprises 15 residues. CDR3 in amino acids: CASSEGGQGMAEAFF. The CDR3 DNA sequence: TGTGCCAGCTCAGAGGGAGGACAGGGGATGGCTGAAGCTTTCTTT.

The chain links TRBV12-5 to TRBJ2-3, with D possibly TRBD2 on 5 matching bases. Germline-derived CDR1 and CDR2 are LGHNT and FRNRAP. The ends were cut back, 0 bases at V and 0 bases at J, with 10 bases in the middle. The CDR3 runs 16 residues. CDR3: CASGLVLGRSTDTQYF. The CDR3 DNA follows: TGTGCTAGTGGTTTGGTACTAGGCCGAAGCACAGATACGCAGTATTTT.

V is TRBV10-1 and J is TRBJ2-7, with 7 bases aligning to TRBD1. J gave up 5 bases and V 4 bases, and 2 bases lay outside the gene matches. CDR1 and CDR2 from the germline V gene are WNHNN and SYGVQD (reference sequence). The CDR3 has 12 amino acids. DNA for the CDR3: TGCGCCAGCAGTGGACAGGGTGACGAGCAGTACTTC. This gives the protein CASSGQGDEQYF.

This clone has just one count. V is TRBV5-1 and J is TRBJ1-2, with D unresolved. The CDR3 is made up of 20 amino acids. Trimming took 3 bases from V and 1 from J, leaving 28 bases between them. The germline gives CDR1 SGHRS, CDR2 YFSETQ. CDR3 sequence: CASSSGLAGHLFALNYGYTF. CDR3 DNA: TGCGCCAGCAGCTCGGGCCTCGCGGGTCATCTCTTCGCCCTTAACTATGGCTACACCTTC.

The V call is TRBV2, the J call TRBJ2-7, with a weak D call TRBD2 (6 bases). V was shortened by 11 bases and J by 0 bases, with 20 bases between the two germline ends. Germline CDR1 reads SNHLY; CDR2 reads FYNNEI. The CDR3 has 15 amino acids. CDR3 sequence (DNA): TGTGCCGGGAAGACTAGGGGCTCAAGCTCCTACGAGCAGTACTTC. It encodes CAGKTRGSSSYEQYF.

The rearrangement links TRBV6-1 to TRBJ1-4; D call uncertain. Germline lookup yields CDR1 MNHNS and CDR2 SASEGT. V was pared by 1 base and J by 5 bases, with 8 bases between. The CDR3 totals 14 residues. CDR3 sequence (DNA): TGTGCCAGCAGTGAAGGGTCGCAGAATGAAAAACTGTTTTTT. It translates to CASSEGSQNEKLFF.

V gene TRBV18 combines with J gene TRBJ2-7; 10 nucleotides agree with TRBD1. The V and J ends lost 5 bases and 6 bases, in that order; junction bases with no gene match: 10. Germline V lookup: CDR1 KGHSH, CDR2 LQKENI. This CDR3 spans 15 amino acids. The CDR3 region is CASSIPGQGSGEQYF. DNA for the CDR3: TGTGCCAGCTCAATTCCGGGACAGGGGTCTGGCGAGCAGTACTTC. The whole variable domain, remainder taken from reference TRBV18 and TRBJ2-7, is NAGVMQNPRHLVRRRGQEARLRCSPMKGHSHVYWYRQLPEEGLKFMVYLQKENIIDESGMPKERFSAEFPKEGPSILRIQQVVRGDSAAYFCASSIPGQGSGEQYFGPGTRLTVT.

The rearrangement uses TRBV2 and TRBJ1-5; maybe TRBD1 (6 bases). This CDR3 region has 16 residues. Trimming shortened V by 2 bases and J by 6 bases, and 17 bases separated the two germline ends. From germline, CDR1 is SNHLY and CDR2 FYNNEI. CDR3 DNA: TGTGCCAGCAGTGAAAGTGATGGGGGCTATGTTCAGCCCCAGCATTTT. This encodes CASSESDGGYVQPQHF. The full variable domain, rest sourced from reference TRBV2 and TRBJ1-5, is EPEVTQTPSHQVTQMGQEVILRCVPISNHLYFYWYRQILGQKVEFLVSFYNNEISEKSEIFDDQFSVERPDGSNFTLKIRSTKLEDSAMYFCASSESDGGYVQPQHFGDGTRLSIL.

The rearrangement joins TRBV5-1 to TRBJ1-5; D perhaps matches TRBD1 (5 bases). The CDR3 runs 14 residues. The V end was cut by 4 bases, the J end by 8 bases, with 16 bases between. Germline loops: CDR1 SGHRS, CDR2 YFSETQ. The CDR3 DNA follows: TGCGCCAGCAGCCCTGCGGGGGGTTTAGAGCCCCAGCATTTT. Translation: CASSPAGGLEPQHF.

CDR3 region: CSVGGHMDRVNTEAFF. The CDR3 DNA sequence: TGCAGCGTTGGAGGCCACATGGACAGGGTGAACACTGAAGCTTTCTTT. The rearrangement joins TRBV29-1 to TRBJ1-1, with 8 bases identical to TRBD1. Germline lookup yields CDR1 SQVTM and CDR2 ANQGSEA. The V gene end was trimmed by 4 bases and the J gene end by 0 bases; junction bases not matched to a gene: 10. The CDR3 is 16 residues long.

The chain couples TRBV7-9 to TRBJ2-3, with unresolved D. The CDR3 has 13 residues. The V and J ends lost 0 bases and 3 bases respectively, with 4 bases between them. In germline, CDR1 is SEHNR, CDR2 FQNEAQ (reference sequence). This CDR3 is CASSLARTDTQYF. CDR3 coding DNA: TGTGCCAGCAGCTTAGCGAGGACAGATACGCAGTATTTT.

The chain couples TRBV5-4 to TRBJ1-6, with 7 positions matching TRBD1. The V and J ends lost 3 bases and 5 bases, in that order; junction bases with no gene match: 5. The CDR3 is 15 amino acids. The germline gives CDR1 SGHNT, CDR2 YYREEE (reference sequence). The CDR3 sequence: CASSYRGRDNSPLHF. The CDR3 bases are TGTGCCAGCAGCTATAGGGGGCGAGATAATTCACCCCTCCACTTT.

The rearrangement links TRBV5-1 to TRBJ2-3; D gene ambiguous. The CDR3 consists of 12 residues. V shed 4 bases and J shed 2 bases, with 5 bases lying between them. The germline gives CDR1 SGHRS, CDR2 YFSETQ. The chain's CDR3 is CASSQNTDTQYF. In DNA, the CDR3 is TGCGCCAGCAGCCAGAACACAGATACGCAGTATTTT.

Here the CDR3 reads CASSLQGNLLNQPQHF. DNA for the CDR3: TGTGCCAGCAGCTTGCAGGGAAACCTACTCAATCAGCCCCAGCATTTT. The V call is TRBV5-6, the J call TRBJ1-5; tentative D call: TRBD1 (5 bases). Per germline, CDR1 SGHDT and CDR2 YYEEEE. V was cut by 1 base and J by 3 bases, with 14 bases left in between. The CDR3 sequence is 16 residues long. Complete variable domain (other parts from reference TRBV5-6 and TRBJ1-5): DAGVTQSPTHLIKTRGQQVTLRCSPKSGHDTVSWYQQALGQGPQFIFQYYEEEERQRGNFPDRFSGHQFPNYSSELNVNALLLGDSALYLCASSLQGNLLNQPQHFGDGTRLSIL.

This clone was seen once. In nucleotides, the CDR3 is TGCAGTGCTCTGGGGGGTGAGACCCAGTACTTC. It codes for CSALGGETQYF. The V gene is TRBV20-1, the J gene TRBJ2-5; a weak D match, TRBD2 (6 bases). V lost 5 bases to trimming and J lost 5 bases, with 9 bases between them. The CDR3 spans 11 residues. From germline, CDR1 is DFQATT and CDR2 SNEGSKA (reference sequence).

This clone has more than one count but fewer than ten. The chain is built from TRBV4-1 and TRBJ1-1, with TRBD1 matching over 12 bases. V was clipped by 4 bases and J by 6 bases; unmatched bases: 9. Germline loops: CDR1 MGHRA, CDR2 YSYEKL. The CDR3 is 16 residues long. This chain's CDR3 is CASSRTGTGGQAEAFF. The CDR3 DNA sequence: TGCGCCAGCAGCCGGACCGGGACAGGGGGCCAGGCTGAAGCTTTCTTT.

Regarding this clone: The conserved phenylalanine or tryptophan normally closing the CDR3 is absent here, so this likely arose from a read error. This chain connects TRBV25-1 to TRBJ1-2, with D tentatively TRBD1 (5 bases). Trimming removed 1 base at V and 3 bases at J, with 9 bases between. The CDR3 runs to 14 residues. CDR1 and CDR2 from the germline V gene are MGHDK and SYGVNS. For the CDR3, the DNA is TGTGCCAGCAGTGAATCGGGGGAAGACTATGGCTACACCTCC. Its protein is CASSESGEDYGYTS.

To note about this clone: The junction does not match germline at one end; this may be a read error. The CDR3 is CSVQGGGLSHPGF. CDR3 coding DNA: TGCAGCGTTCAGGGCGGAGGGCTTTCTCACCCGGGCTTC. This chain joins TRBV29-1 and TRBJ1-2; tentatively, D is TRBD1 (5 bases). Germline V gene lookup returns CDR1 SQVTM and CDR2 ANQGSEA. The CDR3 totals 13 residues.

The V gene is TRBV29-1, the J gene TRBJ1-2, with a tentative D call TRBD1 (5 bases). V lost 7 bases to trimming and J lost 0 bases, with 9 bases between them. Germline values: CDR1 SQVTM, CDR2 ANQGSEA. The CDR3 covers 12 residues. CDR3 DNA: TGCAGCGGATTGACAGCTAACTATGGCTACACCTTC. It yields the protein CSGLTANYGYTF.